The table lists the clone carrying this T cell receptor beta chain with many counts. Its antigen is still unknown. Each CDR3 protein gets one entry after TCRdb re-called the 5' RACE reads with MiXCR. Of fewer than 550,000 distinct CDR3 sequences listed, approximately 5% are singletons. The data belong to a study of CD8 T cells in ankylosing spondylitis. Study-wide findings and caveats: A motif of 7 to 9 highly homologous TCR beta variants was seen as apparently characteristic of ankylosing spondylitis blood. In synovial fluid and blood from reactive arthritis, some motif variants were previously reported. Reportedly, significant enrichment of disease-linked clones occurred in matched ankylosing spondylitis synovial fluid. The disease-linked clones had a CD8+ phenotype and low blood frequencies.

Trimming took 7 bases from V and 4 from J, leaving 15 bases between them. From germline, CDR1 is SQVTM and CDR2 ANQGSEA. The length of the CDR3 is 13 residues. The TCR comes from a male donor with ankylosing spondylitis. The chain is built from TRBV29-1 and TRBJ2-3, with a tentative D call TRBD2 (7 bases). Material for sequencing was blood, either unsorted or a sorted T cell fraction (not recorded which). The CDR3 coding sequence is TGCAGCGGGGGGGGGGGCCCCGCAGATACGCAGTATTTT. Amino acid sequence: CSGGGGPADTQYF.